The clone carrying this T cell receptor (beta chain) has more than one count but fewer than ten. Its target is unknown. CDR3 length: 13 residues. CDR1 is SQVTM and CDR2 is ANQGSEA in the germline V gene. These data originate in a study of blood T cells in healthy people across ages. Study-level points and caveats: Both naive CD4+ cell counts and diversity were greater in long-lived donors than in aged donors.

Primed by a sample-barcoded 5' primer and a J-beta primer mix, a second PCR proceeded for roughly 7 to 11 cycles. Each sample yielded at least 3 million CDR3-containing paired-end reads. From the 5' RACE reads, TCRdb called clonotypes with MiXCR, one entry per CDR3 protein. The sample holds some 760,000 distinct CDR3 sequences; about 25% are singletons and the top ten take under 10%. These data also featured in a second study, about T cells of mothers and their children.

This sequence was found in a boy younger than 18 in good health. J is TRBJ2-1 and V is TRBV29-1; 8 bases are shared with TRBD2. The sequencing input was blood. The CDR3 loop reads CRGARGGVNEQFF. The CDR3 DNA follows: TGCAGGGGGGCTCGGGGGGGCGTCAATGAGCAGTTCTTC.